A single sample gave rise to the 32 T cell receptor beta chains below, sequenced in a study of shared clonotypes between healthy human individuals. The protocol was immunoSEQ multiplex PCR, while the TCRdb copy is restricted to in-frame clones and leaves out a portion. The sample contains around 1.1 million clones, 70% to 85% of which appear only once. Material for sequencing was memory CD4+ T cells from PBMCs. Subset of the sample: CD45RA-negative fraction. These receptors were taken from a man aged 18-30 years in good health. Some clones in this sample may be carry-over from other donors' samples.

The chain recombines TRBV28 with TRBJ2-4, with TRBD1 as a possible D gene (5 bases). The CDR3 consists of 14 residues. Trimming pared 3 bases from V and 8 bases from J, leaving 14 bases between. The germline gives CDR1 MDHEN, CDR2 SYDVKM. CDR3 in amino acids: CASSFGAGYYIQYF. The DNA of the CDR3 is TGTGCCAGCAGTTTTGGTGCAGGGTATTACATTCAGTACTTC.

The gene calls are TRBV28 and TRBJ2-1, with unresolved D. V was cut by 8 bases and J by 6 bases, with 17 bases left in between. This CDR3 spans 14 amino acids. CDR1 is MDHEN, CDR2 SYDVKM, per germline. The CDR3 sequence is CASRATLLVNEQFF. The DNA for the CDR3 is TGTGCCAGCCGCGCCACGTTGCTGGTCAATGAGCAGTTCTTC.

This clone was observed a single time. The gene calls are TRBV7-8 and TRBJ2-5; D unresolved. The CDR3 contains 14 residues. CDR1 is SGHVS, CDR2 FQNEAQ, per germline. The V and J ends lost 1 base and 2 bases respectively, with 8 bases between them. CDR3 in amino acids: CASSLGVVQETQYF. CDR3 nucleotides: TGTGCCAGCAGCTTAGGGGTTGTACAAGAGACCCAGTACTTC.

This clone was detected only a few times. This sequence joins TRBV2 and TRBJ1-2, with D maybe TRBD1 (6 bases). V lost 5 bases, J lost 2 bases, and 12 bases lay in between. Germline-derived CDR1 and CDR2 are SNHLY and FYNNEI. The length of the CDR3 is 14 residues. The CDR3 nucleotides are TGTGCCAGCAGTTACTCAGGGACAAACTATGGCTACACCTTC. Encoded protein: CASSYSGTNYGYTF.

This clone was recorded a few times. This chain joins TRBV6-1 and TRBJ2-5, with D tentatively TRBD1 (6 bases). Germline CDR1 is MNHNS and CDR2 is SASEGT. Trimming stripped 6 bases from V and 1 base from J, with 15 bases between. The length of the CDR3 is 15 residues. CDR3 protein: CASREVGHLQETQYF. DNA of the CDR3: TGTGCCAGCAGGGAGGTGGGACACCTCCAAGAGACCCAGTACTTC.

This chain joins TRBV7-2 and TRBJ2-7, with D perhaps TRBD1 or TRBD2 (5 bases each). CDR1 and CDR2 from the germline V gene are SGHTA and FQGNSA. This CDR3 is built from 15 residues. Trimming shortened V by 1 base and J by 2 bases, and 12 bases separated the two germline ends. CDR3 sequence reads: CASSLDVGRTYEQYF. CDR3 DNA: TGTGCCAGCAGCTTAGACGTGGGACGGACCTACGAGCAGTACTTC.

This chain connects TRBV28 to TRBJ2-7; D not certain. The germline CDR1 and CDR2 sequences are MDHEN and SYDVKM. V was clipped by 6 bases and J by 0 bases, with 33 bases between them. This CDR3 is built from 21 residues. CDR3 amino acids: CASRPYSARLERDPSSYEQYF. CDR3 nucleotides: TGTGCCAGCAGACCTTATTCGGCCCGCCTGGAAAGGGATCCGAGCTCCTACGAGCAGTACTTC.

This rearrangement joins TRBV28 to TRBJ1-5; D remains ambiguous. V gave up 3 bases and J gave up 6 bases, with 21 bases separating them. This CDR3 region has 17 residues. Germline assignment: CDR1 MDHEN and CDR2 SYDVKM. This CDR3 is CASSFELVGRIFQPQHF. Written as DNA, the CDR3 is TGTGCCAGCAGTTTCGAGTTGGTCGGCAGAATATTTCAGCCCCAGCATTTT.

This clone was picked up many times. The J gene is TRBJ1-3, the V gene TRBV4-1; D might be TRBD1 (5 bases). The germline CDR1 and CDR2 sequences are MGHRA and YSYEKL. This CDR3 contains 16 residues. V was pared by 3 bases and J by 4 bases, with 16 bases between. Here the CDR3 reads CASSHNSGTSGNTIYF. The DNA for the CDR3 is TGCGCCAGCAGCCATAACTCAGGGACTTCAGGAAACACCATATATTTT.

In this sample, this clone turned up a few times. The rearrangement links TRBV7-2 to TRBJ2-7; 8 bases fit TRBD2. Germline lookup yields CDR1 SGHTA and CDR2 FQGNSA. The CDR3 length is 13 residues. J lost 7 bases, V lost 1 base, and 3 bases had no gene match. CDR3 DNA sequence: TGTGCCAGCAGCTTAGAGTCGGGAGGGGAGCAGTACTTC. Translated, it gives CASSLESGGEQYF.

The chain employs TRBV2 and TRBJ2-2; D tentatively fits TRBD1 or TRBD2 (5 bases each). Germline V gene sequence: CDR1 SNHLY, CDR2 FYNNEI. The V gene lost 6 bases and the J gene lost 1 base, with 9 bases spanning the gap. CDR3 length: 14 amino acids. The CDR3 region is CASSGDGNTGELFF. The CDR3 coding sequence is TGTGCCAGCAGCGGGGACGGGAACACCGGGGAGCTGTTTTTT.

This chain connects TRBV11-3 to TRBJ2-2, with D unresolved. The V and J ends lost 0 bases and 4 bases respectively, with 6 bases between them. The germline V gene has CDR1 SGHNT and CDR2 YENEEA. This CDR3 is built from 14 residues. The CDR3 protein is CASSLDSPTGELFF. The CDR3 bases are TGTGCCAGCAGCTTAGATTCTCCCACCGGGGAGCTGTTTTTT.

The gene calls are TRBV7-2 and TRBJ2-7, with 11 positions matching TRBD2. Looked up from germline, CDR1 is SGHTA and CDR2 is FQGNSA. J lost 0 bases, V lost 2 bases, and 6 bases had no gene match. The CDR3 is 17 residues long. The CDR3 nucleotides are TGTGCCAGCAGCTTACAGGGACTAGCGGCAGACTCCTACGAGCAGTACTTC. Its protein product is CASSLQGLAADSYEQYF.

The CDR3 DNA reads as TGTGCCAGCACCCCCGGGACTAGCGGACACAATGAGCAGTTCTTC. The encoded protein is CASTPGTSGHNEQFF. The chain joins TRBV9 to TRBJ2-1; 11 bases align to TRBD2. CDR1 and CDR2 from the germline V gene are SGDLS and YYNGEE. V trimming: 6 bases; J trimming: 5 bases; junction bases outside the gene matches: 7. CDR3 size: 15 residues.

The gene calls are TRBV2 and TRBJ2-5; D may be TRBD1 (6 bases). V lost 7 bases, J lost 0 bases, and 9 bases lay in between. CDR1 and CDR2 (germline): SNHLY, FYNNEI. The CDR3 has 13 residues. Here the CDR3 reads CASKQGHQETQYF. CDR3 bases: TGTGCCAGCAAACAGGGTCACCAAGAGACCCAGTACTTC.

The chain is built from TRBV6-1 and TRBJ2-7; weak D call: TRBD1 (7 bases). CDR1 MNHNS and CDR2 SASEGT come from the germline V gene. CDR3 length: 13 residues. The ends were cut back, 11 bases at V and 2 bases at J, with 16 bases in the middle. The CDR3 DNA is TGTGCCGGGAGGACAGGATCAGCCTACGAGCAGTACTTC. Protein sequence: CAGRTGSAYEQYF.

The table lists this clone with a count of one. The chain joins TRBV7-2 to TRBJ2-7, with 9 bases lining up with TRBD1. The CDR3 runs to 15 residues. V dropped 1 base and J dropped 3; count of bases not matched to a gene: 4. The germline CDR1 and CDR2 sequences are SGHTA and FQGNSA. The CDR3 coding sequence is TGTGCCAGCAGCTTAGGACAGGGGGTTCTCTACGAGCAGTACTTC. Protein product: CASSLGQGVLYEQYF.

The chain employs TRBV11-2 and TRBJ2-3, with 11 positions matching TRBD2. The CDR3 sequence is 17 residues long. V was clipped by 5 bases and J by 3 bases; unmatched bases: 10. CDR1 and CDR2 from the germline V gene are SGHAT and FQNNGV. The CDR3 DNA is TGTGCCAGCAGCGAATTACTAGCGGGAGCTCGGACAGATACGCAGTATTTT. The encoded protein is CASSELLAGARTDTQYF.

The genes are TRBV5-1 and TRBJ2-7; possibly TRBD1 or TRBD2 for D (6 bases each). Trimming left V 3 bases short and J 3 bases short, with 16 bases between. CDR3 length: 15 amino acids. From germline, CDR1 is SGHRS and CDR2 YFSETQ. In nucleotides, the CDR3 is TGCGCCAGCAGCTCCTTCGGGGGCGATGGCTACGAGCAGTACTTC. It is translated as CASSSFGGDGYEQYF.

This clone was detected once. V usage is TRBV7-3 and J usage is TRBJ1-2, with D possibly matching TRBD1 (5 bases). With 5 bases removed from V and 2 bases from J, the gap between germline ends came to 12 bases. The CDR3 is made up of 14 amino acids. CDR1 is SGHTA and CDR2 is FQGTGA in the germline V gene. In nucleotides, the CDR3 is TGTGCCAGCAGCCAAGGGGCCGGAAACTATGGCTACACCTTC. It yields the protein CASSQGAGNYGYTF.

The V call is TRBV28, the J call TRBJ2-7; D call uncertain. The CDR3 extends over 11 amino acids. CDR1 MDHEN and CDR2 SYDVKM come from the germline V gene. Between the trimmed V and J ends, which lost 8 bases and 4 bases, there was a span of 9 bases. The CDR3 nucleotides are TGTGCCAGCGCGGCGGTTTACGAGCAGTACTTC. Translated, it gives CASAAVYEQYF. Filled out from reference TRBV28 and TRBJ2-7, the complete variable domain reads DVKVTQSSRYLVKRTGEKVFLECVQDMDHENMFWYRQDPGLGLRLIYFSYDVKMKEKGDIPEGYSVSREKKERFSLILESASTNQTSMYLCASAAVYEQYFGPGTRLTVT.

The V and J genes are TRBV7-8 and TRBJ2-7, with D tentatively TRBD1 or TRBD2 (5 bases each). From germline, CDR1 is SGHVS and CDR2 FQNEAQ. The CDR3 contains 16 residues. Trimming took 1 base from V and 3 from J, leaving 16 bases between them. The CDR3 region has the DNA TGTGCCAGCAGCTTAGGGGGGACGGGACCGCTCTACGAGCAGTACTTC. Translation: CASSLGGTGPLYEQYF.

The chain joins TRBV6-1 to TRBJ2-4; D gene unclear. Between the trimmed V and J ends, which lost 3 bases and 1 base, there was a span of 16 bases. This CDR3 comprises 17 residues. The V gene's germline CDR1 is MNHNS and CDR2 SASEGT. The CDR3 nucleotides are TGTGCCAGCAGTGACTTTCACGGTAACAGTGCCAAAAACATTCAGTACTTC. Amino acid sequence: CASSDFHGNSAKNIQYF.

The chain couples TRBV5-4 to TRBJ2-3; D may be TRBD2 (6 bases). CDR1 and CDR2 from the germline V gene are SGHNT and YYREEE (reference sequence). The CDR3 has 19 amino acids. V shed 4 bases and J shed 2 bases, with 26 bases lying between them. CDR3 loop: CASSIPRDSAPLPTDTQYF. CDR3 coding DNA: TGTGCCAGCAGCATACCCCGGGACTCCGCGCCACTCCCCACAGATACGCAGTATTTT. Full variable domain (remainder filled in from reference TRBV5-4 and TRBJ2-3): ETGVTQSPTHLIKTRGQQVTLRCSSQSGHNTVSWYQQALGQGPQFIFQYYREEENGRGNFPPRFSGLQFPNYSSELNVNALELDDSALYLCASSIPRDSAPLPTDTQYFGPGTRLTVL.

The chain uses TRBV19 and TRBJ2-5; no reliable D call. The CDR3 has 14 amino acids. V lost 5 bases, J lost 1 base, and 11 bases lay in between. Looked up from germline, CDR1 is LNHDA and CDR2 is SQIVND (reference sequence). The CDR3 sequence is CASSLGSSQETQYF. In DNA, the CDR3 is TGTGCCAGTAGTTTGGGTTCCTCCCAAGAGACCCAGTACTTC.

The chain is built from TRBV11-2 and TRBJ2-3; 10 nucleotides align to TRBD1. The CDR3 length is 19 residues. Trimming removed 3 bases from V and 3 bases from J; junction bases left unmatched: 15. Germline V CDR1 and CDR2: SGHAT, FQNNGV. The CDR3 DNA reads as TGTGCCAGCAGCTTTAGACTCACTGCCCGGGACAGGGGTACAGATACGCAGTATTTT. It yields the protein CASSFRLTARDRGTDTQYF.

This clone was detected only once. The chain has TRBV18 and TRBJ2-1; weak D call: TRBD2 (5 bases). Germline assignment: CDR1 KGHSH and CDR2 LQKENI. V lost 4 bases to trimming and J lost 0 bases, with 10 bases between them. This CDR3 contains 15 residues. Here the CDR3 DNA reads TGTGCCAGCTCACAGGACTTCAGCTCCTACAATGAGCAGTTCTTC. Its protein is CASSQDFSSYNEQFF.

The rearrangement links TRBV28 to TRBJ1-4; D is undetermined. CDR3 length: 17 amino acids. In germline, CDR1 is MDHEN, CDR2 SYDVKM. Trimming removed 5 bases at V and 3 bases at J, with 19 bases between. DNA of the CDR3: TGTGCCAGCAGTCCACAAACCCTGACTCCGGCTAATGAAAAACTGTTTTTT. This encodes CASSPQTLTPANEKLFF.

This chain joins TRBV29-1 and TRBJ2-3; TRBD2 aligns across 9 bases. This CDR3 region has 16 residues. Losses at the gene ends were 4 bases for V and 0 bases for J; bases not matched to a gene: 8. CDR1 is SQVTM, CDR2 ANQGSEA, per germline. The CDR3 DNA sequence: TGCAGCGTTGGCGGGAGGGCCCAGACTAGCACAGATACGCAGTATTTT. Protein sequence: CSVGGRAQTSTDTQYF.

In nucleotides, the CDR3 is TGTGCCAGCAGCTCGGCTAGCGGGAGATCCCTCGAGCAGTACTTC. Its protein is CASSSASGRSLEQYF. V is TRBV7-2 and J is TRBJ2-7; 10 bases map to TRBD2. J lost 6 bases, V lost 4 bases, and 9 bases had no gene match. The germline V gene encodes CDR1 SGHTA and CDR2 FQGNSA. The length of the CDR3 is 15 residues.

This clone was observed a single time. The gene calls are TRBV6-1 and TRBJ2-5; unclear D gene. CDR1 MNHNS and CDR2 SASEGT come from the germline V gene. The CDR3 consists of 14 residues. Trimming shortened V by 4 bases and J by 5 bases, and 14 bases separated the two germline ends. CDR3 protein: CASSGSPFLETQYF. The DNA for the CDR3 is TGTGCCAGCAGTGGGTCCCCTTTCTTGGAGACCCAGTACTTC.

The genes are TRBV5-1 and TRBJ2-2; the D is unclear. Trimming left V 0 bases short and J 6 bases short, with 9 bases between. CDR1 is SGHRS, CDR2 YFSETQ, per germline. The CDR3 runs to 14 residues. For the CDR3, the DNA is TGCGCCAGCAGCTTGGCTAGTTCAGCCGGGGAGCTGTTTTTT. This gives the protein CASSLASSAGELFF.